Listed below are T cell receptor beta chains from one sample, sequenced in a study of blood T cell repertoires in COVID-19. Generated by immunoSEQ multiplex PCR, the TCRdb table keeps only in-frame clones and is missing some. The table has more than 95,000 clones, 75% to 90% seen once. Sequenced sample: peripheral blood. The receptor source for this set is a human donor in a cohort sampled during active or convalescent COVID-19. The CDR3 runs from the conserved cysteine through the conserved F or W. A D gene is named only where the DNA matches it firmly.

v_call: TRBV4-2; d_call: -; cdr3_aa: CASSQDPGSYEQYF
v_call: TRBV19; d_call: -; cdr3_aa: CASSKSEQPQHF
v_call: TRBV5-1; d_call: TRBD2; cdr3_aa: CASSLDSGGITGELFF
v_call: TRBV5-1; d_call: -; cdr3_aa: CASSLGQEANTEAFF
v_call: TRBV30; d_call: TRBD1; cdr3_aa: CAWKGQQETQYF
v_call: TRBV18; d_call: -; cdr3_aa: CASSPTPGRGDTEAFF
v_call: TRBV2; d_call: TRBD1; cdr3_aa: CASSGQGPNVLTF
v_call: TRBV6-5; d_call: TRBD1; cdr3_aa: CASSPPGQGGTQYF
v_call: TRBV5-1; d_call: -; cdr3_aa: CASSVMAGQDNEQFF
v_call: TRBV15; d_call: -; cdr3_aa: CASGSGNTGELFF
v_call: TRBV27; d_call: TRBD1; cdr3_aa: CASSSHGQGEGYTF
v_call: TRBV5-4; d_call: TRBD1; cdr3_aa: CASSLDQGAADTQYF
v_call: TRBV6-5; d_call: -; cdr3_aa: CASSHRGTEAFF
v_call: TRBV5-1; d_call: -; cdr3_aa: CATAGGETTDTQYF
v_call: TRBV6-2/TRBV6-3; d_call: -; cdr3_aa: CASSDARAETQYF
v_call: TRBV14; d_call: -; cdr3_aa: CASSPGDWSYEQYF
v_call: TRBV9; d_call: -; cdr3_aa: CASSVGAHENTGELFF
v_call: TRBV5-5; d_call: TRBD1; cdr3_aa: CASSFFDRGNSPLHF
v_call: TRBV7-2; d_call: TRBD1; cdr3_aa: CASSFRQGRGYTF
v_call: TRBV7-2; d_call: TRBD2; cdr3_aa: CASSATGGGADTQYF
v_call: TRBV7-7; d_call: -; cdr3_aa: CASSLGPSLETQYF
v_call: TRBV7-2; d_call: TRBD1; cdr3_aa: CASSSHPGGDTQYF